The 14 T cell receptor beta chains below were found in one sample sequenced in a study of blood T cell repertoires in COVID-19. The method was immunoSEQ multiplex PCR; TCRdb's version includes in-frame clones alone and lacks a portion of them. The table records about 19,000 clones, approximately 86% of them present only once. Sample: peripheral blood. The receptors shown here come from a human donor in a cohort sampled during active COVID-19.

The rearrangement joins TRBV19 to TRBJ2-1; no firm D call. Trimming removed 0 bases from V and 1 base from J, with 10 bases in between. This CDR3 contains 16 residues. Per germline, CDR1 LNHDA and CDR2 SQIVND (reference sequence). The CDR3 sequence is CASSIDPHGSYNEQFF. In DNA form, the CDR3 reads TGTGCCAGTAGTATAGATCCCCACGGTTCCTACAATGAGCAGTTCTTC. Full variable domain (remainder filled in from reference TRBV19 and TRBJ2-1): DGGITQSPKYLFRKEGQNVTLSCEQNLNHDAMYWYRQDPGQGLRLIYYSQIVNDFQKGDIAEGYSVSREKKESFPLTVTSAQKNPTAFYLCASSIDPHGSYNEQFFGPGTRLTVL.

With respect to this clone: One junction end does not reproduce the germline sequence, and a read error may be involved. The chain is built from TRBV18 and TRBJ2-5, with 8 bases aligning to TRBD1. The CDR3 spans 14 residues. From germline, CDR1 is KGHSH and CDR2 LQKENI. The CDR3 DNA reads as TGTGCCAGCTCGCCACAGGGGGTCGGAGAGACCCAGTACTTC. Its protein product is CASSPQGVGETQYF.

The rearrangement joins TRBV10-1 to TRBJ2-1, with TRBD1 identical over 9 bases. V trimming: 5 bases; J trimming: 5 bases; junction bases outside the gene matches: 1. Per the germline V gene, CDR1 is WNHNN and CDR2 is SYGVQD (reference sequence). This CDR3 spans 13 amino acids. DNA of the CDR3: TGCGCCAGCAGTACAGGGGGCAACAATGAGCAGTTCTTC. It translates to CASSTGGNNEQFF.

This clone showed up just a few times. J is TRBJ2-7 and V is TRBV1; TRBD2, the table's D call, was not compared with the DNA. TRBV1 is a pseudogene segment. This CDR3 region has 11 residues. DNA for the CDR3: TGCACCAGCAGCCACCTATACGAGCAGTACTTC. Translating it yields CTSSHLYEQYF.

The V and J genes are TRBV7-3 and TRBJ1-1; D is unclear. This CDR3 comprises 13 residues. Germline assignment: CDR1 SGHTA and CDR2 FQGTGA. V lost 2 bases, J lost 4 bases, and 8 bases lay in between. CDR3 sequence reads: CASSLLTSTEAFF. CDR3 nucleotides: TGTGCCAGCAGCTTATTAACTAGCACTGAAGCTTTCTTT.

The chain uses TRBV28 and TRBJ2-7; 9 positions agree with TRBD2. Trimming took 6 bases from V and 3 from J; bases not matched to a gene: 6. There are 14 residues in the CDR3. Germline V lookup: CDR1 MDHEN, CDR2 SYDVKM. CDR3 sequence reads: CASSQPSGIYEQYF. As DNA, the CDR3 is TGTGCCAGCAGCCAGCCTAGCGGGATCTACGAGCAGTACTTC.

The chain combines TRBV21-1 with TRBJ1-2; the table's D gene call, TRBD1, was not cross checked with the DNA. TRBV21-1 is a documented pseudogene. This CDR3 spans 15 amino acids. The CDR3: CASSKRLGQLYGYTF. CDR3 in DNA: TGTGCCAGCAGCAAACGGTTGGGACAGCTCTATGGCTACACCTTC.

This clone was detected once. J is TRBJ2-1 and V is TRBV29-1, with 12 bases fitting TRBD2. Germline lookup yields CDR1 SQVTM and CDR2 ANQGSEA. The ends lost 6 bases at V and 5 bases at J; junction bases unmatched: 8. The CDR3 has 15 amino acids. The CDR3 sequence: CSVKRTSGIDNEQFF. DNA for the CDR3: TGCAGCGTCAAGCGGACTAGCGGGATAGACAATGAGCAGTTCTTC.

The J gene is TRBJ2-7, the V gene TRBV18, with a possible D match to TRBD2 (5 bases). The CDR3 is 12 amino acids. Trimming removed 8 bases from V and 2 bases from J, with 10 bases in between. Germline V lookup: CDR1 KGHSH, CDR2 LQKENI. CDR3 nucleotide sequence: TGTGCCAGCCGCGCGGGCACCTACGAGCAGTACTTC. It translates to CASRAGTYEQYF.

The J gene is TRBJ2-7, the V gene TRBV2; TRBD1 matches at 10 bases. Germline-derived CDR1 and CDR2 are SNHLY and FYNNEI. The length of the CDR3 is 14 residues. V lost 6 bases and J lost 4; bases outside the gene matches: 6. CDR3 loop: CASSPRDRGYEQYF. DNA for the CDR3: TGTGCCAGCAGCCCCAGGGACAGGGGTTACGAGCAGTACTTC.

V is TRBV2 and J is TRBJ2-7; 10 bases match TRBD2. The junction had 2 bases not matched to a gene; V was cut back by 3 bases and J by 3 bases. The germline V gene encodes CDR1 SNHLY and CDR2 FYNNEI. The CDR3 is 14 residues long. The CDR3 bases are TGTGCCAGCAGTGAGGGACTAGCGTTCTACGAGCAGTACTTC. Translated: CASSEGLAFYEQYF.

J is TRBJ2-1 and V is TRBV29-1, with 9 positions matching TRBD2. Germline CDR1 SQVTM, CDR2 ANQGSEA. V lost 4 bases, J lost 3 bases, and 7 bases stayed unmatched. The CDR3 loop spans 15 amino acids. In DNA form, the CDR3 reads TGCAGCGTTGTCCCGACTAGCGGTCGCTACAATGAGCAGTTCTTC. Translating gives CSVVPTSGRYNEQFF.

This rearrangement joins TRBV6-1 to TRBJ2-1; 13 nucleotides match TRBD2. Germline loops: CDR1 MNHNS, CDR2 SASEGT. The CDR3 totals 16 residues. The V and J ends lost 3 bases and 4 bases, in that order; junction bases with no gene match: 3. Written as DNA, the CDR3 is TGTGCCAGCAGTGACTTGACTAGCGGGAGGTACAATGAGCAGTTCTTC. Its protein is CASSDLTSGRYNEQFF.

The V and J genes are TRBV3-1 (or the pseudogene TRBV3-2) and TRBJ1-1, with D maybe TRBD1 (6 bases). This CDR3 spans 15 amino acids. Trimming took 8 bases from V and 4 from J, leaving 20 bases between them. Per the germline V gene, CDR1 is LGHDT and CDR2 is YNNKEL (reference sequence). The CDR3 is CASSPRGGRGTEAFF. CDR3 sequence (DNA): TGTGCCAGCTCCCCACGGGGGGGCCGTGGCACTGAAGCTTTCTTT.